Below, 23 T cell receptor beta chains from the same sample are listed, as sequenced in a study of glioma-infiltrating T cells. Using RNA template, CDR3s of TCR alpha and beta were amplified with iRepertoire arm-PCR. TCRdb fed the multiplex PCR reads into MiXCR, producing one record per CDR3 protein. The sample lists around 150,000 distinct CDR3 sequences; about 39% were seen once. Sample: glioma tissue, nonneoplastic brain tissue, or PBMCs (not recorded which). The receptor source for this set is a human donor with low-grade glioma or glioblastoma, undergoing nonglioma brain surgery, or in good health (not recorded which).

The rearrangement uses TRBV7-2 and TRBJ2-5; weak D call: TRBD1 (6 bases). Trimming removed 4 bases at V and 5 bases at J, with 14 bases between. Germline V gives CDR1 SGHTA, CDR2 FQGNSA. This CDR3 is 14 amino acids long. This CDR3 reads CASSSPSGAETQYF. CDR3 coding DNA: TGTGCCAGCAGCTCCCCGTCAGGGGCTGAGACCCAGTACTTC.

This clonotype turned up a few times. V gene TRBV6-1 combines with J gene TRBJ2-7, with a weak D call TRBD2 (6 bases). V shed 10 bases and J shed 6 bases, with 19 bases lying between them. CDR1 is MNHNS and CDR2 is SASEGT in the germline V gene. The CDR3 extends over 13 amino acids. DNA for the CDR3: TGTGCCACCATCCGTTGGGAGGCTGGCGAGCAGTACTTC. Translation gives CATIRWEAGEQYF.

Remarks on this clonotype: Just one base apart from a much larger clone, this may be a read error. The CDR3 does not close with the conserved phenylalanine or tryptophan, likely indicating a read error. This CDR3 is CSARMVKGADTEAFL. CDR3 DNA: TGCAGTGCTAGAATGGTGAAGGGGGCAGACACTGAAGCTTTCCTT. This rearrangement joins TRBV20-1 to TRBJ1-1, with 7 bases that match TRBD1. Unmatched junction bases numbered 9, after V lost 2 bases and J lost 3 bases. The CDR3 consists of 15 residues. Germline CDR1 and CDR2: DFQATT and SNEGSKA (reference sequence).

V usage is TRBV10-2 and J usage is TRBJ1-5; weak D call: TRBD1 (6 bases). Germline CDR1 and CDR2: WSHSY and SAAADI. This CDR3 contains 15 residues. V gave up 3 bases and J gave up 1 base, with 10 bases separating them. The CDR3: CASSESGQSNQPQHF. The CDR3 region has the DNA TGCGCCAGCAGTGAATCGGGACAAAGCAATCAGCCCCAGCATTTT.

The genes are TRBV10-2 and TRBJ1-1, with TRBD1 matching 9 bases. V gave up 4 bases and J gave up 4 bases; unmatched junction bases: 7. This CDR3 spans 15 amino acids. Germline CDR1 and CDR2: WSHSY and SAAADI. CDR3 sequence reads: CASSGRDRDTTEAFF. In nucleotides, the CDR3 is TGCGCCAGCAGTGGCCGGGACAGGGATACCACTGAAGCTTTCTTT.

V usage is TRBV4-1 and J usage is TRBJ2-7, with a tentative D call TRBD2 (5 bases). The CDR3 has 13 residues. The germline gives CDR1 MGHRA, CDR2 YSYEKL. V gave up 0 bases and J gave up 7 bases, with 10 bases separating them. The CDR3 DNA sequence: TGCGCCAGCAGCCAAGAAATCGGGGTTGAGCAGTACTTC. This encodes CASSQEIGVEQYF.

The chain carries TRBV27 and TRBJ2-1, with 13 bases that match TRBD2. This CDR3 has 16 residues. J gave up 4 bases and V 6 bases, and 6 bases lay outside the gene matches. Germline V CDR1 and CDR2: MNHEY, SMNVEV (reference sequence). In DNA, the CDR3 is TGTGCCAGCAGGACCGGGACTAGCGGGGCTTACAATGAGCAGTTCTTC. Its protein is CASRTGTSGAYNEQFF.

The chain is built from TRBV7-2 and TRBJ2-7, with D perhaps matching TRBD1 (6 bases). This CDR3 contains 13 residues. Trimming stripped 3 bases from V and 6 bases from J, with 12 bases between. The germline gives CDR1 SGHTA, CDR2 FQGNSA. CDR3 region: CASSFTGFVEQYF. DNA of the CDR3: TGTGCCAGCAGCTTTACAGGGTTTGTCGAGCAGTACTTC.

On this clonotype: At one end the junction does not follow the germline gene, possibly because of a read error. The chain employs TRBV28 and TRBJ2-3; D not certain. The CDR3 is made up of 13 amino acids. From germline, CDR1 is MDHEN and CDR2 SYDVKM. DNA of the CDR3: TGTGCCAGCAGCGAAAGCAGCACATATACGCAGTATTTT. Encoded protein: CASSESSTYTQYF.

J is TRBJ1-1 and V is TRBV2; no reliable D call. Trimming took 6 bases from V and 8 from J, leaving 19 bases between them. This CDR3 spans 14 amino acids. Germline V CDR1 and CDR2: SNHLY, FYNNEI. The CDR3: CASSFDRTAREAFF. The CDR3 nucleotides are TGTGCCAGCAGCTTCGATCGGACGGCACGGGAAGCTTTCTTT.

A remark on this clonotype: One base away lies a much larger clone, so this may be a sequencing read error. The chain links TRBV27 to TRBJ2-7, with D unresolved. The germline CDR1 and CDR2 sequences are MNHEY and SMNVEV (reference sequence). The CDR3 covers 13 residues. CDR3: CAGSPPGPYEQYF. In nucleotides, the CDR3 is TGTGCCGGCAGTCCCCCCGGGCCTTACGAGCAGTACTTC.

A remark on this clonotype: At one of its ends the junction is not consistent with the germline gene, which may arise from a read error. The rearrangement joins TRBV28 to TRBJ2-5, with 9 nucleotides matching TRBD1. Germline lookup yields CDR1 MDHEN and CDR2 SYDVKM. This CDR3 comprises 14 residues. The chain's CDR3 is CDSSPTGTGETQYF. The CDR3, as DNA: TGTGACAGCAGTCCCACCGGGACAGGGGAGACCCAGTACTTC.

This clonotype was picked up many times. V gene TRBV6-1 combines with J gene TRBJ2-1; a weak D match, TRBD1 (6 bases). CDR3 size: 16 residues. Trimming pared 5 bases from V and 8 bases from J, leaving 22 bases between. Germline V gives CDR1 MNHNS, CDR2 SASEGT. In nucleotides, the CDR3 is TGTGCCAGCAGTAGAAGACAGGTCGTGATGGTAGATGAGCAGTTCTTC. It codes for CASSRRQVVMVDEQFF.

The CDR3 DNA follows: TGCGCCAGCAGTGTCCGGGGACAGCAACCTTTCTTT. Translated: CASSVRGQQPFF. This rearrangement joins TRBV10-1 to TRBJ1-1, with 7 bases that match TRBD1. The CDR3 is made up of 12 amino acids. The germline V gene encodes CDR1 WNHNN and CDR2 SYGVQD (reference sequence). The V and J ends lost 4 bases and 12 bases, in that order; junction bases with no gene match: 8.

The rearrangement joins TRBV30 to TRBJ2-1, with D possibly matching TRBD2 (5 bases). V dropped 7 bases and J dropped 9 bases, with 19 bases sitting between them. CDR1 is GTSNPN and CDR2 is SVGIG in the germline V gene (reference sequence). The CDR3 is made up of 13 amino acids. CDR3 sequence reads: CASAQTRSGEQFF. CDR3 coding DNA: TGTGCCTCTGCCCAAACTAGATCGGGTGAGCAGTTCTTC.

The chain combines TRBV6-1 with TRBJ1-2; D possibly corresponds to TRBD1 (6 bases). The germline V gene encodes CDR1 MNHNS and CDR2 SASEGT. The V end was cut by 8 bases, the J end by 2 bases, with 9 bases between. CDR3 size: 12 residues. CDR3 nucleotides: TGTGCCAGCTGGGACAAGAACTATGGCTACACCTTC. It is translated as CASWDKNYGYTF.

The V call is TRBV6-1, the J call TRBJ1-2; D ambiguous. This CDR3 is built from 14 residues. Trimming pared 7 bases from V and 4 bases from J, leaving 16 bases between. The germline V gene has CDR1 MNHNS and CDR2 SASEGT. CDR3 residues: CASTNPDSSYGYTF. CDR3 nucleotide sequence: TGTGCCAGCACCAACCCGGACTCTTCCTATGGCTACACCTTC.

This clonotype was detected a few times. The chain recombines TRBV20-1 with TRBJ2-3; D remains ambiguous. Trimming cost V 8 bases and J 2 bases, with 11 bases left between them. The CDR3 is made up of 12 amino acids. The germline CDR1 and CDR2 sequences are DFQATT and SNEGSKA (reference sequence). The CDR3 DNA reads as TGCAGTCCCCCTGGGGACACAGATACGCAGTATTTT. Translated: CSPPGDTDTQYF.

This chain joins TRBV19 and TRBJ1-6; D perhaps matches TRBD1 (5 bases). Germline CDR1 is LNHDA and CDR2 is SQIVND (reference sequence). The CDR3 is made up of 16 amino acids. The V and J ends lost 5 bases and 10 bases respectively, with 21 bases between them. CDR3 sequence: CASSPCLGSRDSPLHF. The CDR3 DNA is TGTGCCAGTAGTCCCTGTTTAGGCAGCCGGGACTCACCCCTCCACTTT.

Only a few counts were recorded for this clonotype. The V call is TRBV29-1, the J call TRBJ2-7; no definite D call. Trimming removed 0 bases from V and 3 bases from J, with 3 bases in between. Germline V lookup: CDR1 SQVTM, CDR2 ANQGSEA. CDR3 length equals 11 residues. The CDR3 DNA sequence: TGCAGCGTTGAAGAATTCTACGAGCAGTACTTC. It yields the protein CSVEEFYEQYF.

The V gene is TRBV7-9, the J gene TRBJ1-3; D is possibly TRBD1 (5 bases). V dropped 2 bases and J dropped 0 bases, with 8 bases sitting between them. Germline CDR1 and CDR2: SEHNR and FQNEAQ (reference sequence). The CDR3 spans 15 residues. CDR3: CASSLQGFSGNTIYF. In DNA, the CDR3 is TGTGCCAGCAGCTTACAGGGCTTCTCTGGAAACACCATATATTTT.

V usage is TRBV9 and J usage is TRBJ2-3; a weak D match, TRBD2 (5 bases). Germline V gene lookup returns CDR1 SGDLS and CDR2 YYNGEE. The CDR3 extends over 14 amino acids. The V end was cut by 0 bases, the J end by 2 bases, with 7 bases between. The CDR3 reads CASSVGTHTDTQYF. DNA of the CDR3: TGTGCCAGCAGCGTAGGGACTCACACAGATACGCAGTATTTT. Using reference TRBV9 and TRBJ2-3 for the parts outside the CDR3, the full variable domain is DSGVTQTPKHLITATGQRVTLRCSPRSGDLSVYWYQQSLDQGLQFLIQYYNGEERAKGNILERFSAQQFPDLHSELNLSSLELGDSALYFCASSVGTHTDTQYFGPGTRLTVL.

V and J are TRBV5-1 and TRBJ1-1; tentative D call: TRBD1 (6 bases). Germline V gives CDR1 SGHRS, CDR2 YFSETQ. This CDR3 is 14 amino acids long. V lost 0 bases to trimming and J lost 6 bases, with 12 bases between them. CDR3 loop: CASSLVQGGAEAFF. The CDR3 DNA sequence: TGCGCCAGCAGCTTGGTACAGGGAGGCGCTGAAGCTTTCTTT.